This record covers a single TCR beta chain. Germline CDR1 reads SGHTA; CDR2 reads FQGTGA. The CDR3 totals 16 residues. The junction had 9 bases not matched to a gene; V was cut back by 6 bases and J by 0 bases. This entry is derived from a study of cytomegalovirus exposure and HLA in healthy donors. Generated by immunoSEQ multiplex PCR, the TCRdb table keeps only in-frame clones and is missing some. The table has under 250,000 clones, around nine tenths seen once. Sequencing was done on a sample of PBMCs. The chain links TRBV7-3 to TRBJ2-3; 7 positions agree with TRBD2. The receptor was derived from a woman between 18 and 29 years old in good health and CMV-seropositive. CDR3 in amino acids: CASSQGDYLSTDTQYF. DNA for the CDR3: TGTGCCAGCAGTCAAGGGGACTACCTTAGCACAGATACGCAGTATTTT.